This T cell receptor (beta chain) was identified during a study of blood T cell dynamics during melanoma immunotherapy. Study-wide points: Clones driving repertoire changes may be melanoma-specific or general immune activation.

The time point: pre-treatment baseline. One draw preceded checkpoint blockade; another followed its first cycle at week 3. Every bulk PBMC sample received the same 350 ng of DNA. The repertoire was sequenced with immunoSEQ multiplex PCR; TCRdb's copy has only in-frame clones and lacks some. Among about 15,000 clones listed, approximately 81% were seen once. Concerning this clone itself: The antigen remains undetermined.

The CDR3 runs 15 residues. The J segment lost 4 bases and the V segment lost 1 base, leaving 5 bases of the junction unmatched. From germline, CDR1 is SGHDT and CDR2 YYEEEE. The sample in question was blood, obtained from a patient treated with checkpoint blockade. This clonotype originated in a human donor with melanoma. This chain uses TRBV5-6 with TRBJ2-3; 8 bases fit TRBD1. The CDR3 DNA sequence: TGTGCCAGCAGCTTGCCAGGGGGCGCTTCAGATACGCAGTATTTT. It is translated as CASSLPGGASDTQYF.